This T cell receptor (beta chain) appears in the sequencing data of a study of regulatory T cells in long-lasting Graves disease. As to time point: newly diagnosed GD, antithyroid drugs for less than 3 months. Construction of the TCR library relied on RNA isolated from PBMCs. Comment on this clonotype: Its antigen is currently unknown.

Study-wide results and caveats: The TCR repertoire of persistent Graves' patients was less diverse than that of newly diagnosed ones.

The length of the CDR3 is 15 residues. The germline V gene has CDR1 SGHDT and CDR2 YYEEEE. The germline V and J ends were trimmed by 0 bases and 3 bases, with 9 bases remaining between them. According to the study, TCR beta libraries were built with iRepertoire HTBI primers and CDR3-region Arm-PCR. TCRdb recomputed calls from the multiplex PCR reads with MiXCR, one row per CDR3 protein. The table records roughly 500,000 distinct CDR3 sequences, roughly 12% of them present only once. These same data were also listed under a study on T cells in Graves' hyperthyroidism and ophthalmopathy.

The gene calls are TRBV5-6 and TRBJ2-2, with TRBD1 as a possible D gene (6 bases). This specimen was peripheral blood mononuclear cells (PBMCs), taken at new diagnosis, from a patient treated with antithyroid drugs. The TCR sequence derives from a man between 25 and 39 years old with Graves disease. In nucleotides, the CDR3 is TGTGCCAGCAGCTTGGGACAGGTGGACACCGGGGAGCTGTTTTTT. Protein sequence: CASSLGQVDTGELFF. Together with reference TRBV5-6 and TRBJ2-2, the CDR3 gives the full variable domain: DAGVTQSPTHLIKTRGQQVTLRCSPKSGHDTVSWYQQALGQGPQFIFQYYEEEERQRGNFPDRFSGHQFPNYSSELNVNALLLGDSALYLCASSLGQVDTGELFFGEGSRLTVL.